This T cell receptor beta chain originates from a study of T cell responses to AZD1222 COVID-19 vaccine. The study, taken as a whole, reports: Increased Spike-specific TCR breadth and depth were observed after two AZD1222 doses. As reported, nearly half of all spike-specific TCRs target variant regions that are unmutated.

Whether given at about 4 or about 12 weeks, second doses were pooled. Only in-frame clones appear in the TCRdb table, and some are missing; sequencing was by immunoSEQ multiplex PCR. The repertoire consists of just under 90,000 clones, with around 89% occurring once and the leading ten covering roughly 5%. On this clone: Its antigen is not identified.

CDR3 length equals 12 residues. Germline CDR1 is SGHRS and CDR2 is YFSETQ. With 2 bases removed from V and 8 bases from J, the gap between germline ends came to 10 bases. The source was peripheral blood, collected 28 days after the second AZD1222 dose. The receptor's source is an adult who received the AZD1222 COVID-19 vaccine. The J gene is TRBJ1-2, the V gene TRBV5-1; possibly TRBD1 for D (6 bases). The chain's CDR3 is CASSLQGLGYTF. Written as DNA, the CDR3 is TGCGCCAGCAGCTTACAGGGTTTGGGCTACACCTTC.